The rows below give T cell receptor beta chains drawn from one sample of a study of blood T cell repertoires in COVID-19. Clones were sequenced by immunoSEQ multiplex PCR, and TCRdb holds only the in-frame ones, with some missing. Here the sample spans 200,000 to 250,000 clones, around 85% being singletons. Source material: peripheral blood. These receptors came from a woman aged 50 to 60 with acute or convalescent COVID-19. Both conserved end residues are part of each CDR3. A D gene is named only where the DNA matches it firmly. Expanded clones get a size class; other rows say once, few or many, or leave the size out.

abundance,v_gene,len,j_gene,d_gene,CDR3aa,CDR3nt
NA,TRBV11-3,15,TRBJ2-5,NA,CASSWGFGGQETQYF,TGTGCCAGCAGCTGGGGTTTCGGGGGCCAAGAGACCCAGTACTTC
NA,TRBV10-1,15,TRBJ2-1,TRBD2,CASSEDSGRATEQFF,TGCGCCAGCAGTGAGGATAGCGGGAGGGCGACTGAGCAGTTCTTC
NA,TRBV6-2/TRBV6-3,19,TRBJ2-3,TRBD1,CASSDRGQLSTINQGTQYF,TGTGCCAGCAGTGACAGGGGCCAGCTATCGACCATCAACCAAGGTACGCAGTATTTT
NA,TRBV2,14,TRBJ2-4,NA,CASSRAKEANIQYF,TGTGCCAGCAGTAGGGCAAAGGAGGCAAACATTCAGTACTTC
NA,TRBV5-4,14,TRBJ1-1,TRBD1,CASSFDRGSTEAFF,TGTGCCAGCAGCTTCGACAGGGGGTCCACTGAAGCTTTCTTT
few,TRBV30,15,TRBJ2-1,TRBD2,CAWSAGTSGRDEQFF,TGTGCCTGGAGTGCCGGGACTAGCGGGAGGGATGAGCAGTTCTTC
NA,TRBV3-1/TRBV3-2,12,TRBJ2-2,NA,CASSLLTGELFF,TGTGCCAGCAGCCTTCTCACCGGGGAGCTGTTTTTT
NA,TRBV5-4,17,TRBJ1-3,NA,CASSLSGLIPSGNTIYF,TGTGCCAGCAGCTTGTCAGGGCTTATACCCTCTGGAAACACCATATATTTT
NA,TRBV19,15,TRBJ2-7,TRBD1,CASSISIQGIYEQYF,TGTGCCAGTAGTATATCTATACAGGGGATCTACGAGCAGTACTTC
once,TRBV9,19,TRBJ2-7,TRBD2,CASSVASSFSGVDGYEQYF,TGTGCCAGCAGCGTAGCCAGTTCTTTCAGCGGGGTGGATGGTTACGAGCAGTACTTC
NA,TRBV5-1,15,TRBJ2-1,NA,CASSRGVQSYNEQFF,TGCGCCAGCAGCCGGGGAGTACAATCCTACAATGAGCAGTTCTTC
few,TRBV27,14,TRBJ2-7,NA,CASSYTSGGTEQYF,TGTGCCAGCAGCTACACGTCAGGGGGGACCGAGCAGTACTTC
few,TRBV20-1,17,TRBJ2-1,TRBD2,CSASRLAVTSSYNEQFF,TGCAGTGCTAGTAGGCTAGCGGTTACGAGCTCCTACAATGAGCAGTTCTTC
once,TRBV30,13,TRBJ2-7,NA,CAWSVGGTYEQYF,TGTGCCTGGAGTGTAGGGGGAACCTACGAGCAGTACTTC
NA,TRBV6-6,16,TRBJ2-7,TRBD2,CASSLTGTRDFYEQYF,TGTGCCAGCAGTCTAACTGGGACTAGGGACTTCTACGAGCAGTACTTC
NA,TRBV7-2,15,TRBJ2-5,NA,CASSPTRSGQETQYF,TGTGCCAGCAGCCCCACGAGGAGCGGCCAAGAGACCCAGTACTTC
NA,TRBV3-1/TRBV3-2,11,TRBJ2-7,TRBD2,CASSLGRGQYF,TGTGCCAGCAGCCTAGGGAGGGGGCAGTACTTC
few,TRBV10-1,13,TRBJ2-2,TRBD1,CASSRTGAGELFF,TGCGCCAGCAGCAGGACAGGGGCTGGGGAGCTGTTTTTT
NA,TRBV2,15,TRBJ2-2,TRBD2,CASTTIAGNTGELFF,TGTGCCAGCACCACAATAGCGGGGAACACCGGGGAGCTGTTTTTT
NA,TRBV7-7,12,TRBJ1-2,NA,CASTLDSGGYTF,TGTGCCAGCACCTTAGACTCGGGGGGCTACACCTTC
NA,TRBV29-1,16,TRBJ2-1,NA,CSVGDPRASSYNEQFF,TGCAGCGTTGGCGATCCTAGAGCCAGCTCCTACAATGAGCAGTTCTTC
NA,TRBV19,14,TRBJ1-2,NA,CASSISGGAYGYTF,TGTGCCAGTAGTATCTCCGGGGGAGCCTATGGCTACACCTTC
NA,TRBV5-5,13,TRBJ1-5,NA,CASSLVGEQPQHF,TGTGCCAGCAGCTTAGTCGGGGAGCAGCCCCAGCATTTT